This TCR beta chain was recorded in a study of blood T cell repertoires in COVID-19 (dated by TCRdb to between 2020 and 2021). With regard to the full study: Samples covering the acute and convalescent phases of COVID-19 were provided by collaborators in the United States, Italy and Spain. The prospective study material was composed of cDNA or gDNA derived from T cells, B-cell-depleted T cells, or PBMCs. The dataset comprised deeply sampled blood TCRbeta repertoires from subjects exposed to, actively infected with, or recovered from COVID-19. The repertoires were made available in a free public database intended to serve as a resource for research on the immune response to SARS-CoV-2. The samples were drawn from two sources: the first 160 participants of the ongoing ImmuneRACE study, and 1,000 to 1,500 subjects contributed by 6 global collaborators. Nearly every sample came with metadata listing a de-identified subject ID, COVID-19 status, age in years and sex. Where HLA class I and class II types were available, the types were taken from metadata supplied by the sample provider, not from assay-based typing. Overall study results and their limits: Clinical and demographic metadata were provided uncurated, with the amount varying by source and participant.

TCRbeta CDR3 regions were amplified from genomic DNA using the immunoSEQ Assay, a bias-controlled multiplex PCR. Under the source paper's analysis protocol: The number of nucleated cells in each sample was estimated from the amplification of reference gene primers within the assay. To quantify the absolute abundance of each unique TCRbeta CDR3 rearrangement, sequence reads were collapsed and filtered. For each sample, productive Simpson clonality was calculated as the square root of Simpson's diversity index over productive rearrangements. The table comes from immuneACCESS by way of TCRdb, which keeps in-frame sequences with V and J called. Part of the clones is missing from these tables; in studies checked, under half for an unresolved V gene and the rest for unknown reasons. That table is the source of V, J and clone size, and D and trimming were worked out from the DNA. In all, the sample holds 95,000 to 150,000 clones, and around four fifths of those were seen once. The ten largest clones capture 5.5% of the sample.

Turning to this clone: Its antigen is currently not known. No base-level quality is on record; no much larger clone is a single base apart.

Whole blood was collected in K2EDTA tubes by collaborating institutions according to the institutions' own protocols. For TCRbeta analysis, collaborator samples were shipped as frozen whole blood, as isolated PBMCs, or as DNA extracted from either sample type. What was sequenced was peripheral blood. This sequence was found in a man between 60 and 75 years old with acute or convalescent COVID-19.

The bases are TGTGCCAGCAGCGCGAAGAGGTCCCCAGATACGCAGTATTTT. Translated, this gives CASSAKRSPDTQYF. Recombination connected TRBV14 to TRBJ2-3; no confident D gene assignment can be made. Counted from cysteine to phenylalanine, this CDR3 has 14 amino acids. Only the CDR3 part of the read is kept: 42 bases, read in frame from the first base. Via the germline V gene, CDR1 is SGHDN and CDR2 FVKESK. A distance of 13 bases separates the germline ends of V and J, which lose 5 bases and 4 bases respectively. With the rest looked up from the reference TRBV14 and TRBJ2-3 genes rather than sequenced, the full variable domain is EAGVTQFPSHSVIEKGQTVTLRCDPISGHDNLYWYRRVMGKEIKFLLHFVKESKQDESGMPNNRFLAERTGGTYSTLKVQPAELEDSGVYFCASSAKRSPDTQYFGPGTRLTVL.